This entry lists 27 T cell receptor beta chains sequenced from one sample in a study of T cells in Graves' hyperthyroidism and ophthalmopathy. The source material, RNA transcripts, was used to amplify TCR beta CDR3 regions. First-round RT-PCR of the TCR CDR3 relied on the HTBI primer set. TCRdb re-analysed the multiplex PCR reads in MiXCR, keeping a single row per CDR3 protein. The sample has a few hundred thousand distinct CDR3 sequences, about 16% seen once; the top ten hold roughly two fifths. The sample consisted of blood. The receptors stem from a man aged 35-49 years with Graves' hyperthyroidism.

This clonotype occurred many times. The chain combines TRBV20-1 with TRBJ1-6; the D is unclear. Germline V gene lookup returns CDR1 DFQATT and CDR2 SNEGSKA (reference sequence). Trimming took 5 bases from V and 0 from J, leaving 8 bases between them. The CDR3 runs 14 residues. The CDR3, as DNA: TGCAGTGCTGATGAGGGCTCCTATAATTCACCCCTCCACTTT. Residues: CSADEGSYNSPLHF.

As to this clonotype: Since a much larger clone is just one base distant, this may be a read error. The chain is built from TRBV2 and TRBJ1-2, with D unresolved. The V gene lost 6 bases and the J gene lost 6 bases, with 20 bases spanning the gap. The CDR3 sequence is 15 residues long. Germline V gives CDR1 SNHLY, CDR2 FYNNEI. CDR3: CASSADYNSRDGYTF. The CDR3 DNA is TGTGCCAGCAGCGCCGACTATAACAGTCGGGATGGCTACACCTTC.

In regard to this clonotype: Germline and junction disagree at one end, which may indicate a read error. This rearrangement joins TRBV5-1 to TRBJ1-5; D unclear. Germline CDR1 is SGHRS and CDR2 is YFSETQ. The CDR3 has 13 amino acids. The CDR3 loop reads CASSLGPNRPQHF. The CDR3 DNA reads TGCGCCAGCAGCTTGGGCCCAAATCGGCCCCAGCATTTT.

V and J are TRBV7-6 and TRBJ2-7; D is possibly TRBD2 (5 bases). The CDR3 extends over 15 amino acids. Germline CDR1 is SGHVS and CDR2 is FNYEAQ. The V end lost 5 bases, the J end lost 7 bases, and 21 bases lay between the germline ends. The DNA of the CDR3 is TGTGCCAGCAGCCCTAGGACTTACCGCAAAGAAGAGCAGTACTTC. As protein: CASSPRTYRKEEQYF.

This clonotype appeared many times. V is TRBV7-3 and J is TRBJ1-1, with D maybe TRBD1 (6 bases). V was cut by 6 bases and J by 4 bases, with 12 bases left in between. Germline V CDR1 and CDR2: SGHTA, FQGTGA. The CDR3 is made up of 13 amino acids. The DNA of the CDR3 is TGTGCCAGCAGTGACACAGGGCCCACTGAAGCTTTCTTT. Protein: CASSDTGPTEAFF.

This clonotype was counted many times. The chain employs TRBV20-1 and TRBJ2-1; tentative D call: TRBD2 (5 bases). This CDR3 is built from 13 residues. Germline CDR1 and CDR2: DFQATT and SNEGSKA (reference sequence). The V end lost 5 bases, the J end lost 7 bases, and 15 bases lay between the germline ends. The CDR3 DNA reads as TGCAGTGCTGGAGGAGCGATCGTGAATGAGCAGTTCTTC. This sequence encodes CSAGGAIVNEQFF.

V gene TRBV30 combines with J gene TRBJ1-1; the D is unclear. The CDR3 length is 13 residues. Deletions cut 1 base from V and 1 base from J, with 7 bases between. CDR1 is GTSNPN, CDR2 SVGIG, per germline (reference sequence). The CDR3 nucleotides read TGTGCCTGGAGTGGTAACCCGAACACTGAAGCTTTCTTT. Its protein product is CAWSGNPNTEAFF.

The CDR3 protein is CASSLVGWAQHF. The CDR3 nucleotides are TGTGCCAGCAGTTTAGTCGGTTGGGCCCAGCATTTT. The gene calls are TRBV28 and TRBJ1-5; D unresolved. V lost 2 bases and J lost 11, with 10 bases in between. This CDR3 is 12 amino acids long. The germline V gene encodes CDR1 MDHEN and CDR2 SYDVKM.

This clonotype was observed at least ten times. The CDR3 DNA reads TGTGCCAGCAGCTTAGATCGGTTGACCTTTGAAGCTTTCTTT. Translated: CASSLDRLTFEAFF. V and J are TRBV11-2 and TRBJ1-1; D remains unclear. V was clipped by 0 bases and J by 7 bases, with 12 bases between them. Per germline, CDR1 SGHAT and CDR2 FQNNGV. The CDR3 has 14 residues. The full variable domain, rest sourced from reference TRBV11-2 and TRBJ1-1, is EAGVAQSPRYKIIEKRQSVAFWCNPISGHATLYWYQQILGQGPKLLIQFQNNGVVDDSQLPKDRFSAERLKGVDSTLKIQPAKLEDSAVYLCASSLDRLTFEAFFGQGTRLTVV.

This clonotype has a handful of counts. The chain couples TRBV9 to TRBJ2-1; TRBD2 matches 13 bases. The trim removed 4 bases at V and 7 bases at J, leaving 11 bases unmatched. This CDR3 comprises 17 residues. Per germline, CDR1 SGDLS and CDR2 YYNGEE. The CDR3 region is CASSFQGGGLAGNEQFF. Written as DNA, the CDR3 is TGTGCCAGCAGCTTCCAAGGGGGGGGACTAGCGGGGAATGAGCAGTTCTTC.

On this clonotype: A read error is possible here, since a much larger clone lies one base away. For the CDR3, the DNA is TGTGCCGGCAGTTATAAGGGGTATGGCTACACCTTC. It translates to CAGSYKGYGYTF. V usage is TRBV27 and J usage is TRBJ1-2, with TRBD1 as a possible D gene (5 bases). From germline, CDR1 is MNHEY and CDR2 SMNVEV (reference sequence). The CDR3 runs to 12 residues.

This clonotype was recorded at least ten times. The CDR3 nucleotides read TGCAGTGCCAAGAATCCGAGGGGTAATTCACCCCTCCACTTT. Translating it yields CSAKNPRGNSPLHF. V and J are TRBV20-1 and TRBJ1-6; D is possibly TRBD1 (5 bases). Between the trimmed V and J ends, which lost 6 bases and 6 bases, there was a span of 15 bases. This CDR3 is built from 14 residues. Germline CDR1 DFQATT, CDR2 SNEGSKA (reference sequence).

This clonotype occurred many times. The chain links TRBV12-5 to TRBJ1-1; D is undetermined. This CDR3 has 15 residues. The V gene's germline CDR1 is LGHNT and CDR2 FRNRAP. V gave up 4 bases and J gave up 3 bases, with 15 bases separating them. The CDR3 is CASGSSQRWDTEAFF. CDR3 DNA: TGTGCTAGTGGTTCCTCTCAACGATGGGACACTGAAGCTTTCTTT.

This clonotype was counted ten times or more. J is TRBJ1-1 and V is TRBV7-2, with D unresolved. The CDR3 totals 12 residues. Germline CDR1 reads SGHTA; CDR2 reads FQGNSA. With 5 bases removed from V and 6 bases from J, the gap between germline ends came to 10 bases. The CDR3 protein is CASSNGVSEAFF. The CDR3 bases are TGTGCCAGCAGCAATGGGGTTTCTGAAGCTTTCTTT.

This clonotype showed up many times. The chain uses TRBV30 and TRBJ2-5, with 8 bases lining up with TRBD2. Germline V gene lookup returns CDR1 GTSNPN and CDR2 SVGIG (reference sequence). The CDR3 is 12 amino acids. V trimming: 1 base; J trimming: 11 bases; junction bases outside the gene matches: 6. CDR3 residues: CAWSGREGQQYF. The CDR3 bases are TGTGCCTGGAGTGGCCGGGAGGGGCAACAGTACTTC.

The chain has TRBV28 and TRBJ2-1; 9 bases line up with TRBD2. CDR3 length: 15 amino acids. Unmatched junction bases numbered 8, after V lost 6 bases and J lost 5 bases. Germline assignment: CDR1 MDHEN and CDR2 SYDVKM. Here the CDR3 DNA reads TGTGCCAGCAGGGCCAGCGGGAGGACGAACAATGAGCAGTTCTTC. Protein product: CASRASGRTNNEQFF.

The sample holds many counts of this clonotype. This sequence joins TRBV5-6 and TRBJ1-5; D unclear. Per germline, CDR1 SGHDT and CDR2 YYEEEE. The CDR3 covers 12 residues. V dropped 1 base and J dropped 7 bases, with 6 bases sitting between them. The CDR3 coding sequence is TGTGCCAGCAGCTTGAACCGGCAGCCCCAGCATTTT. Amino acids: CASSLNRQPQHF.

In the case of this clonotype: The junction does not match germline at one end; this may be a read error. V usage is TRBV7-2 and J usage is TRBJ2-7; TRBD2 aligns across 8 bases. The germline CDR1 and CDR2 sequences are SGHTA and FQGNSA. This CDR3 contains 17 residues. The CDR3 spells CASSLGIGGLASYEQYF. The CDR3 DNA follows: TGTGCCAGCAGCTTAGGGATCGGTGGACTAGCATCCTACGAGCAGTACTTT.

This clonotype was detected many times. This sequence joins TRBV20-1 and TRBJ2-5; D remains ambiguous. The CDR3 contains 11 residues. Germline V gene sequence: CDR1 DFQATT, CDR2 SNEGSKA (reference sequence). Trimming shortened V by 4 bases and J by 5 bases, and 8 bases separated the two germline ends. CDR3 residues: CSANLVETQYF. Written as DNA, the CDR3 is TGCAGTGCTAACCTAGTGGAGACCCAGTACTTC.

This clonotype was recorded a few times. V usage is TRBV5-5 and J usage is TRBJ2-3, with TRBD2 as a possible D gene (5 bases). Germline CDR1 and CDR2: SGHKS and YYEKEE (reference sequence). Trimming pared 1 base from V and 0 bases from J, leaving 9 bases between. The CDR3 contains 15 residues. The CDR3 bases are TGTGCCAGCAGCTTGAGGGAGTCTAGCACAGATACGCAGTATTTT. It specifies CASSLRESSTDTQYF.

This clonotype has ten or more counts. This sequence joins TRBV20-1 and TRBJ1-5; D remains unclear. Trimming pared 5 bases from V and 1 base from J, leaving 15 bases between. Germline assignment: CDR1 DFQATT and CDR2 SNEGSKA (reference sequence). CDR3 length: 15 residues. In DNA, the CDR3 is TGCAGTGCTCCTGAAGGGCATCGAAGCAATCAGCCCCAGCATTTT. Translating gives CSAPEGHRSNQPQHF.

The rearrangement uses TRBV9 and TRBJ2-3; TRBD2 agrees at 7 bases. J gave up 0 bases and V 4 bases, and 14 bases lay outside the gene matches. Germline V CDR1 and CDR2: SGDLS, YYNGEE. The CDR3 length is 18 residues. CDR3 region: CASSPPYRSGASTDTQYF. The CDR3 coding sequence is TGTGCCAGCAGCCCTCCGTACCGAAGCGGGGCTAGCACAGATACGCAGTATTTT.

The V and J genes are TRBV13 and TRBJ1-4; tentative D call: TRBD1 (5 bases). V was trimmed by 2 bases and J by 0 bases, leaving 16 bases between them. The CDR3 runs 18 residues. Germline V CDR1 and CDR2: PRHDT, FYEKMQ (reference sequence). This CDR3 is CASSLLGARGPTNEKLFF. CDR3 DNA: TGTGCCAGCAGCTTATTAGGGGCGAGGGGACCAACTAATGAAAAACTGTTTTTT.

This clonotype has at least ten counts. The V and J genes are TRBV7-2 and TRBJ1-1; D is possibly TRBD1 (5 bases). Deletions cut 5 bases from V and 2 bases from J, with 15 bases between. The CDR3 length is 15 residues. Germline V gene data show CDR1 as SGHTA and CDR2 as FQGNSA. CDR3 in amino acids: CASSLLWGTNTEAFF. As DNA, the CDR3 is TGTGCCAGCAGCCTACTATGGGGGACTAACACTGAAGCTTTCTTT.

This clonotype has only a few counts. The gene calls are TRBV4-1 and TRBJ2-2; D remains ambiguous. The germline gives CDR1 MGHRA, CDR2 YSYEKL. The V gene lost 3 bases and the J gene lost 11 bases, with 10 bases spanning the gap. The CDR3 is 12 amino acids. The CDR3, as DNA: TGCGCCAGCAGCCACTTAGCTGGAGAGCTGTTTTTT. Its translation: CASSHLAGELFF.

This clonotype was counted many times. The chain links TRBV30 to TRBJ1-1; 10 positions match TRBD1. The trim removed 5 bases at V and 5 bases at J, leaving 5 bases unmatched. Germline CDR1 reads GTSNPN; CDR2 reads SVGIG (reference sequence). This CDR3 comprises 13 residues. CDR3 coding DNA: TGTGCCTGGGCCGGGACAGGGGATACTGAAGCTTTCTTT. Protein product: CAWAGTGDTEAFF.

In the case of this clonotype: A clone one base away is much larger, so this may be a read error. DNA for the CDR3: TGTGCCAGCAGTTTTAGCCCCTCAAATGAGCGGTTCTTC. Translation gives CASSFSPSNERFF. The rearrangement uses TRBV12-3 or TRBV12-4 and TRBJ2-1, with no clear D. The CDR3 totals 13 residues.